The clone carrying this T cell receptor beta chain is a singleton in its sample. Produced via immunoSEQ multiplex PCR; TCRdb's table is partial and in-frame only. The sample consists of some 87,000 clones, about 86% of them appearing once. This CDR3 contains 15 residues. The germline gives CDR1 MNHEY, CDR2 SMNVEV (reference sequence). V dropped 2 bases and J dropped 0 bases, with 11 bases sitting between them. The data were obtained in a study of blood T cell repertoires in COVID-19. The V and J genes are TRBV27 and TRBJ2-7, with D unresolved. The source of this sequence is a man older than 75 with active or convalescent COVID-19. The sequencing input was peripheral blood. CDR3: CASSLTFGFSYEQYF. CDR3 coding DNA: TGTGCCAGCAGTTTAACCTTCGGTTTCTCCTACGAGCAGTACTTC.